One T cell receptor beta chain is described in this entry. What it recognizes is unknown. At one boundary the junction diverges from the germline segment, which might be a read error. This sample's RNA came from whole unsorted tissue. The entry originates in a study of tumor and adjacent non-tumor tissue in lung cancer. The wider study: Patients comprised about a dozen adenocarcinoma, a couple of squamous cell carcinoma and 1 small cell lung cancer.

Three rounds of nested PCR, following a modified ARM-PCR protocol, produced the TCRbeta library. One entry per CDR3 protein, called by TCRdb with MiXCR from the multiplex PCR reads. Here the sample spans over 110,000 distinct CDR3 sequences, around 60% being singletons. This CDR3 has 16 residues. Germline V gene sequence: CDR1 MGHRA, CDR2 YSYEKL. Study findings and constraints: Top 100 clones took a larger repertoire share in normal lung. Tumor tissue had significantly higher TCR diversity than normal lung.

This clonotype originated in a man in his sixties with small cell lung cancer. The J gene is TRBJ2-3, the V gene TRBV4-1; D possibly corresponds to TRBD1 (5 bases). The sample was lung tumor tissue. The CDR3 DNA is TGCGCTAGCAGCCTCCGGGTAGTGTTCCAGGGAGATACGCAGTATTTT. Translated, it gives CASSLRVVFQGDTQYF.